This T cell receptor beta chain was identified during a study of vaccination effects on CD4 cells after COVID-19. Study background: Each participant received a vaccine that was either BNT162b2 or mRNA-1273, given as two doses.

CDR1 and CDR2 (germline): SGDLS, YYNGEE. Trimming took 2 bases from V and 2 from J, leaving 13 bases between them. The CDR3 runs 16 residues. Ahead of sequencing, the ViraFEST assay grew antigen-specific CD4+ T cells using viral peptide pools. Cells that had been cultured for about 10 days were the source of isolated CD4+ T cells. PCR confirmed that the person was infected with SARS-CoV-2 between March and December 2020. Every well housed two million PBMC, which grew in culture alongside about 10 IU/ml IL-2 and 10 ug/ml peptides. Cells had half their medium changed to IL-2 medium on days 3 and 7. Turning to this clone: Its antigen remains unidentified.

The data were produced by immunoSEQ multiplex PCR, yet TCRdb's version contains in-frame clones alone and is incomplete. The sample includes 30,000 or so clones, approximately 78% of them seen just once. The receptor was isolated from a human donor who had a prior SARS-CoV-2 infection. The rearrangement links TRBV9 to TRBJ2-2, with D unresolved. The sequences come from CD4+ T cells from PBMCs cultured with a peptide pool, collected before COVID-19 vaccination. The chain's CDR3 is CASSVTSFGNTGELFF. CDR3 in DNA: TGTGCCAGCAGCGTCACTTCTTTCGGAAACACCGGGGAGCTGTTTTTT.